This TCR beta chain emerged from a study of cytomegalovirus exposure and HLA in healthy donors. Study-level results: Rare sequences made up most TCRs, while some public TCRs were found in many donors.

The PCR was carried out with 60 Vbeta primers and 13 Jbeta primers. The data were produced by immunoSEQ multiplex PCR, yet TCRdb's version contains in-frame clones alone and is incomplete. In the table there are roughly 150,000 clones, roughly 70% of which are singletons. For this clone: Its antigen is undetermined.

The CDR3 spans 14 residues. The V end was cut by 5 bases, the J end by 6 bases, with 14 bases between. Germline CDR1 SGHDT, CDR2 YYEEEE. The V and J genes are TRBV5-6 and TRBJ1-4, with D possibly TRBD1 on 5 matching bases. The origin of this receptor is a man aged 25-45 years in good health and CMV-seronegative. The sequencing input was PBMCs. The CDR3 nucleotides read TGTGCCAGCAGAGTCGGGGGAGGAGATGAAAAACTGTTTTTT. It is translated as CASRVGGGDEKLFF.